The 29 T cell receptor beta chains presented below share a single source sample, sequenced in a study of Graves' ophthalmopathy and Graves' hyperthyroidism. Amplification of TCR beta CDR3 regions used RNA transcripts. Second-round multiplex PCR followed a first-round RT-PCR using HTBI primers. TCRdb ran MiXCR on the multiplex PCR reads and lists one entry per CDR3 protein. The sample records 620,000 or so distinct CDR3 sequences, approximately 21% being singletons. The material sequenced was peripheral blood. The receptors were gathered from a woman between 18 and 30 years old with stable Graves' hyperthyroidism. Some clones in this sample may be carry-over from other donors' samples.

The V call is TRBV27, the J call TRBJ2-7; 7 nucleotides match TRBD1. This CDR3 region has 14 residues. Germline V CDR1 and CDR2: MNHEY, SMNVEV (reference sequence). The V segment lost 5 bases and the J segment 3 bases; nucleotides outside the gene matches: 7. CDR3 in DNA: TGTGCCAGCAGTGAAGGGGACAGCCTCTACGAGCAGTACTTC. This sequence encodes CASSEGDSLYEQYF.

This clonotype was observed many times. V and J are TRBV6-1 and TRBJ1-5; D is unresolved. The germline V gene has CDR1 MNHNS and CDR2 SASEGT. This CDR3 has 15 residues. The V and J ends lost 8 bases and 0 bases respectively, with 14 bases between them. CDR3 amino acids: CASGALMGSNQPQHF. CDR3 DNA sequence: TGTGCCAGCGGCGCCTTAATGGGTAGCAATCAGCCCCAGCATTTT.

The CDR3 here is CASSATSGGETQYF. In DNA, the CDR3 is TGTGCCAGTAGCGCAACTAGCGGGGGAGAGACCCAGTACTTC. This sequence joins TRBV19 and TRBJ2-5; 11 bases are shared with TRBD2. The CDR3 covers 14 residues. The germline CDR1 and CDR2 sequences are LNHDA and SQIVND (reference sequence). V trimming: 6 bases; J trimming: 4 bases; junction bases outside the gene matches: 4.

This chain links TRBV19 with TRBJ1-2; D ambiguous. CDR1 is LNHDA and CDR2 is SQIVND in the germline V gene (reference sequence). The CDR3 has 14 amino acids. Trimming shortened V by 5 bases and J by 7 bases, and 17 bases separated the two germline ends. CDR3: CASSPGGPLFGYTF. The CDR3 region has the DNA TGTGCCAGTAGTCCGGGCGGGCCGTTGTTTGGCTACACCTTC. Using reference TRBV19 and TRBJ1-2 for the parts outside the CDR3, the full variable domain is DGGITQSPKYLFRKEGQNVTLSCEQNLNHDAMYWYRQDPGQGLRLIYYSQIVNDFQKGDIAEGYSVSREKKESFPLTVTSAQKNPTAFYLCASSPGGPLFGYTFGSGTRLTVV.

V is TRBV6-2 or TRBV6-3 and J is TRBJ2-7; the match to TRBD2 covers 10 bases. Looked up from germline, CDR1 is MNHEY and CDR2 is SVGEGT. This CDR3 contains 18 residues. J lost 4 bases, V lost 0 bases, and 12 bases had no gene match. CDR3 region: CASSYSMLAGATPYEQYF. CDR3 DNA sequence: TGTGCCAGCAGTTACTCGATGCTAGCGGGGGCCACTCCATACGAGCAGTACTTC.

The chain is built from TRBV30 and TRBJ2-5, with 10 positions matching TRBD1. V was pared by 7 bases and J by 5 bases, with 13 bases of the junction left unmatched. CDR3 length: 15 amino acids. Germline V lookup: CDR1 GTSNPN, CDR2 SVGIG (reference sequence). This chain's CDR3 is CAYKGTGDVGETQYF. The CDR3, as DNA: TGTGCCTACAAAGGGACAGGGGATGTGGGGGAGACCCAGTACTTC. The full variable domain, rest sourced from reference TRBV30 and TRBJ2-5, is SQTIHQWPATLVQPVGSPLSLECTVEGTSNPNLYWYRQAAGRGLQLLFYSVGIGQISSEVPQNLSASRPQDRQFILSSKKLLLSDSGFYLCAYKGTGDVGETQYFGPGTRLLVL.

This clonotype showed up many times. The chain employs TRBV10-1 and TRBJ2-7; 8 nucleotides agree with TRBD1. Germline CDR1 reads WNHNN; CDR2 reads SYGVQD (reference sequence). After removal of 6 bases from V and 2 bases from J, the junction contained 9 bases not matched to a gene. The CDR3 is 15 amino acids. The CDR3 region is CASSASGTGPYEQYF. The CDR3 DNA sequence: TGCGCCAGCAGCGCCTCCGGGACAGGACCCTACGAGCAGTACTTC.

Many counts were recorded for this clonotype. This chain joins TRBV27 and TRBJ2-2; tentatively, D is TRBD2 (5 bases). Germline-derived CDR1 and CDR2 are MNHEY and SMNVEV (reference sequence). The CDR3 runs to 15 residues. Trimming took 2 bases from V and 7 from J, leaving 14 bases between them. The CDR3 region is CASSLGVGRIGELFF. CDR3 in DNA: TGTGCCAGCAGTTTAGGCGTAGGGAGAATCGGGGAGCTGTTTTTT.

This clonotype was recorded a few times. The chain carries TRBV12-3 or TRBV12-4 and TRBJ2-5, with TRBD2 matching over 8 bases. The CDR3 covers 16 residues. Trimming cost V 5 bases and J 5 bases; bases outside gene matches: 13. The DNA for the CDR3 is TGTGCCAGCAGTGATTGGGCGGGGGGCTCTGGGGAGACCCAGTACTTC. Translating it yields CASSDWAGGSGETQYF.

This clonotype was detected a few times. The chain employs TRBV5-5 and TRBJ2-7; D gene uncertain. Germline V gene sequence: CDR1 SGHKS, CDR2 YYEKEE (reference sequence). The CDR3 sequence is 15 residues long. The germline V and J ends were trimmed by 1 base and 1 base, with 12 bases remaining between them. The CDR3 bases are TGTGCCAGCAGCTTGAACGATTTGGGTTCCTACGAGCAGTACTTC. It yields the protein CASSLNDLGSYEQYF.

This clonotype was found many times. V and J are TRBV4-1 and TRBJ2-4; D not resolved. The length of the CDR3 is 15 residues. Trimming shortened V by 2 bases and J by 3 bases, and 11 bases separated the two germline ends. CDR1 is MGHRA and CDR2 is YSYEKL in the germline V gene. CDR3 loop: CASSQSYEGKNIQYF. The CDR3 DNA reads TGCGCCAGCAGCCAAAGTTATGAAGGCAAAAACATTCAGTACTTC.

The chain carries TRBV2 and TRBJ1-2; tentative D call: TRBD1 (6 bases). V dropped 2 bases and J dropped 8 bases, with 18 bases sitting between them. Germline lookup yields CDR1 SNHLY and CDR2 FYNNEI. The CDR3 length is 15 residues. CDR3 nucleotide sequence: TGTGCCAGCAGTGAACTTGGCAGGGGATCGGCCGGCTACACCTTC. Protein: CASSELGRGSAGYTF.

The rearrangement uses TRBV11-2 and TRBJ2-7; the D is unclear. Germline-derived CDR1 and CDR2 are SGHAT and FQNNGV. Trimming removed 5 bases from V and 6 bases from J, with 20 bases in between. This CDR3 comprises 15 residues. CDR3 protein: CASSLGNAPTREQYF. The CDR3 nucleotides read TGTGCCAGCAGCCTGGGGAATGCGCCGACCCGCGAGCAGTACTTC.

In this sample, this clonotype turned up once. The V gene is TRBV20-1, the J gene TRBJ1-5; the match to TRBD1 covers 8 bases. Germline CDR1 DFQATT, CDR2 SNEGSKA (reference sequence). This CDR3 is built from 15 residues. V lost 3 bases and J lost 5; bases outside the gene matches: 9. CDR3 coding DNA: TGCAGTGCTAGTTTAGGTCAGGGGGCATATCAGCCCCAGCATTTT. Protein product: CSASLGQGAYQPQHF.

J is TRBJ2-7 and V is TRBV10-1, with TRBD1 as a possible D gene (6 bases). V was cut by 0 bases and J by 3 bases, with 12 bases left in between. This CDR3 contains 15 residues. Germline V gene lookup returns CDR1 WNHNN and CDR2 SYGVQD (reference sequence). The CDR3 DNA sequence: TGCGCCAGCAGTGAGTCCCCTCTGGACAGCTACGAGCAGTACTTC. Translation: CASSESPLDSYEQYF.

This clonotype appeared a few times. V and J are TRBV10-3 and TRBJ2-2, with TRBD2 identical over 8 bases. Germline trimming cut 10 bases from V and 3 bases from J; bases unmatched to any gene: 4. The CDR3 runs 13 residues. In germline, CDR1 is ENHRY, CDR2 SYGVKD. The CDR3 sequence: CATGLADTGELFF. Here the CDR3 DNA reads TGTGCCACCGGACTAGCAGACACCGGGGAGCTGTTTTTT.

This clonotype was observed at least ten times. The chain joins TRBV11-2 to TRBJ2-7; TRBD1 matches at 11 bases. Trimming removed 5 bases from V and 3 bases from J; junction bases left unmatched: 12. Germline V CDR1 and CDR2: SGHAT, FQNNGV. The CDR3 runs 17 residues. The DNA of the CDR3 is TGTGCCAGCAGCCCAGGGGGGGCGGGGACAGGGGGCTACGAGCAGTACTTC. As protein: CASSPGGAGTGGYEQYF.

The table lists this clonotype with many counts. The chain combines TRBV20-1 with TRBJ2-7; the D is unclear. Trimming took off 3 bases at V and 2 bases at J, with 11 bases between the two ends. Germline CDR1 reads DFQATT; CDR2 reads SNEGSKA (reference sequence). The CDR3 has 13 amino acids. CDR3 nucleotide sequence: TGCAGTGCTAGGGTGGGGAACCCCTACGAGCAGTACTTC. Its translation is CSARVGNPYEQYF.

V usage is TRBV28 and J usage is TRBJ2-6; D remains ambiguous. In germline, CDR1 is MDHEN, CDR2 SYDVKM. The V and J ends lost 6 bases and 0 bases respectively, with 9 bases between them. The CDR3 has 15 residues. CDR3 sequence reads: CASRTLHSGANVLTF. In DNA form, the CDR3 reads TGTGCCAGCAGAACGTTACACTCTGGGGCCAACGTCCTGACTTTC.

This clonotype has only a few counts. The chain uses TRBV6-1 and TRBJ2-7, with D unclear. The CDR3 runs to 15 residues. CDR1 is MNHNS and CDR2 is SASEGT in the germline V gene. V was pared by 3 bases and J by 0 bases, with 12 bases between. CDR3 in DNA: TGTGCCAGCAGTGATCCGGGCACGAGCTCCTACGAGCAGTACTTC. Residues: CASSDPGTSSYEQYF.

There are many counts of this clonotype. The chain couples TRBV6-1 to TRBJ1-2; 9 bases fit TRBD1. CDR1 is MNHNS and CDR2 is SASEGT in the germline V gene. With V trimmed by 5 bases and J by 10 bases, 8 bases remained unmatched. This CDR3 comprises 13 residues. Here the CDR3 DNA reads TGTGCCAGCAGTCGGGACAGGGAGGCGTCCTACACCTTC. Translation gives CASSRDREASYTF.

The V call is TRBV24-1, the J call TRBJ2-7; the match to TRBD2 covers 12 bases. Losses at the gene ends were 2 bases for V and 4 bases for J; bases not matched to a gene: 5. Germline V gene sequence: CDR1 KGHDR, CDR2 SFDVKD. The CDR3 loop spans 16 amino acids. The DNA for the CDR3 is TGTGCCACCAGTGATTACGCTAGCGGGAGGGGATACGAGCAGTACTTC. As protein: CATSDYASGRGYEQYF.

Notes on this clonotype: At one end the junction does not follow the germline gene, possibly because of a read error. The CDR3 coding sequence is TGTGCCAGCAAGAAGTACCTTGTGGAGCTGTGTTTT. It encodes CASKKYLVELCF. The chain combines TRBV6-1 with TRBJ2-2; D call uncertain. The CDR3 runs to 12 residues. Per germline, CDR1 MNHNS and CDR2 SASEGT.

This clonotype was seen many times. V gene TRBV24-1 combines with J gene TRBJ2-5; D ambiguous. The germline V gene has CDR1 KGHDR and CDR2 SFDVKD. The V end was cut by 4 bases, the J end by 1 base, with 9 bases between. This CDR3 comprises 14 residues. CDR3: CATSDPVGQETQYF. In DNA, the CDR3 is TGTGCCACCAGTGACCCCGTCGGCCAAGAGACCCAGTACTTC.

The table lists this clonotype with a few counts. This chain connects TRBV7-8 to TRBJ2-7; the D is unclear. The CDR3 sequence is 18 residues long. V was shortened by 6 bases and J by 0 bases, with 24 bases between the two germline ends. Germline-derived CDR1 and CDR2 are SGHVS and FQNEAQ. The CDR3, as DNA: TGTGCCAGCAGTACGGGTCTGTCGAGCGCCCCGAGCTCCTACGAGCAGTACTTC. Its protein is CASSTGLSSAPSSYEQYF.

The chain has TRBV28 and TRBJ1-2; D unclear. The germline gives CDR1 MDHEN, CDR2 SYDVKM. There are 12 residues in the CDR3. The V end lost 6 bases, the J end lost 1 base, and 6 bases lay between the germline ends. CDR3 sequence (DNA): TGTGCCAGCAGGATTGATAACTATGGCTACACCTTC. It encodes CASRIDNYGYTF.

This clonotype was found many times. V gene TRBV11-3 combines with J gene TRBJ2-3; 8 bases map to TRBD2. Germline V gives CDR1 SGHNT, CDR2 YENEEA. This CDR3 spans 18 amino acids. Trimming took 4 bases from V and 3 from J; bases not matched to a gene: 15. The CDR3 loop is CASSSHAPIGLATDTQYF. The CDR3 nucleotides read TGTGCCAGCAGCTCCCACGCCCCAATCGGACTAGCTACAGATACGCAGTATTTT.

As to this clonotype: A read error may explain this, as a much larger clone is one base away. The rearrangement joins TRBV9 to TRBJ2-7; 11 bases fit TRBD2. The CDR3 runs 16 residues. J was trimmed by 1 base and V by 6 bases; bases with no gene match: 9. Germline V gives CDR1 SGDLS, CDR2 YYNGEE. The CDR3 DNA follows: TGTGCCAGCACCGCGTCCGGGACTAGCGGATCCTACGAGCAGTACTTC. It specifies CASTASGTSGSYEQYF.

This clonotype occurred many times. The chain carries TRBV6-5 and TRBJ1-1, with a tentative D call TRBD1 (5 bases). Trimming cost V 3 bases and J 7 bases, with 24 bases left between them. This CDR3 contains 17 residues. The germline V gene encodes CDR1 MNHEY and CDR2 SVGAGI. CDR3 coding DNA: TGTGCCAGCAGTTATACTATCCAGGGATTCGAAGCCTTTGAAGCTTTCTTT. Translating gives CASSYTIQGFEAFEAFF.